Listed here is a single TCR beta chain. The antigen remains unidentified. Germline V gene lookup returns CDR1 MNHEY and CDR2 SMNVEV (reference sequence). The CDR3 runs 15 residues. The ends were cut back, 6 bases at V and 4 bases at J, with 15 bases in the middle. This sample stems from a study of neoadjuvant nivolumab and ipilimumab in lung cancer. The repertoire was sequenced with immunoSEQ multiplex PCR; TCRdb's copy has only in-frame clones and lacks some. The sample lists some 27,000 clones; about 85% were seen once. Study outcomes and limitations: From pretherapy to surgery, tumor richness and clonality rose with dual therapy. Pretherapy blood TCR richness correlated positively with resected tumor richness.

J is TRBJ1-4 and V is TRBV27; D ambiguous. The sequencing here drew on peripheral blood, taken before neoadjuvant nivolumab, alone or with ipilimumab. The sequence derives from an adult with non-small cell lung cancer. Written as DNA, the CDR3 is TGTGCCAGCAGCCCACGGCCCTCCCTTAATGAAAAACTGTTTTTT. Amino acid sequence: CASSPRPSLNEKLFF.